The rows below give T cell receptor beta chains drawn from one sample of a study of blood T cell repertoires in COVID-19. Sequenced by immunoSEQ multiplex PCR; TCRdb stores in-frame clones only, minus some. Counted here are 200,000 or so clones, 70% to 85% occurring once; the ten biggest clones make up approximately 6.9%. The sequencing input was peripheral blood. Every receptor here comes from a human donor with acute or convalescent COVID-19. The donor label of this sample is uncertain. The CDR3 runs from the conserved cysteine through the conserved F or W. Fields, in order: clone size, D gene, V gene, J gene, CDR3 length, CDR3 protein, CDR3 DNA. The D gene is left open where the match is weak. Size is stated for part of the rows, as once, few or many counts, or as a class when the clone is expanded.

clone size: .
D gene: TRBD2
V gene: TRBV27
J gene: TRBJ2-1
CDR3 length: 16
CDR3 protein: CASSLNGGRAIGEQFF
CDR3 DNA: TGTGCCAGCAGTTTAAATGGCGGGAGGGCCATCGGGGAGCAGTTCTTC

clone size: .
D gene: TRBD2
V gene: TRBV9
J gene: TRBJ2-3
CDR3 length: 14
CDR3 protein: CAGSPRGGTDTQYF
CDR3 DNA: TGTGCCGGCAGCCCTCGGGGGGGCACAGATACGCAGTATTTT

clone size: .
D gene: .
V gene: TRBV29-1
J gene: TRBJ1-5
CDR3 length: 13
CDR3 protein: CSVVLNSNQPQHF
CDR3 DNA: TGCAGCGTTGTACTGAATAGCAATCAGCCCCAGCATTTT

clone size: .
D gene: .
V gene: TRBV30
J gene: TRBJ2-4
CDR3 length: 16
CDR3 protein: CAWSRDSNLAKNIQYF
CDR3 DNA: TGTGCCTGGAGTCGGGACTCAAATCTAGCCAAAAACATTCAGTACTTC

clone size: .
D gene: .
V gene: TRBV2
J gene: TRBJ2-2
CDR3 length: 11
CDR3 protein: CASTTVGELFF
CDR3 DNA: TGTGCCAGCACGACTGTCGGGGAGCTGTTTTTT

clone size: .
D gene: TRBD1
V gene: TRBV7-2
J gene: TRBJ1-2
CDR3 length: 15
CDR3 protein: CASSLGGQSNYGYTF
CDR3 DNA: TGTGCCAGCAGCTTAGGGGGACAGAGTAACTATGGCTACACCTTC

clone size: .
D gene: TRBD2
V gene: TRBV19
J gene: TRBJ2-3
CDR3 length: 13
CDR3 protein: CASSSGRTDTQYF
CDR3 DNA: TGTGCCAGTAGTAGCGGGAGAACAGATACGCAGTATTTT

clone size: .
D gene: .
V gene: TRBV27
J gene: TRBJ1-1
CDR3 length: 15
CDR3 protein: CASSLVFRGNTEAFF
CDR3 DNA: TGTGCCAGCAGTTTAGTGTTCAGGGGGAACACTGAAGCTTTCTTT

clone size: .
D gene: TRBD2
V gene: TRBV28
J gene: TRBJ2-1
CDR3 length: 16
CDR3 protein: CASSSVAGGGYNEQFF
CDR3 DNA: TGTGCCAGCAGTTCCGTAGCGGGAGGAGGCTACAATGAGCAGTTCTTC

clone size: .
D gene: .
V gene: TRBV3-1/TRBV3-2
J gene: TRBJ1-1
CDR3 length: 15
CDR3 protein: CASSLGASANTEAFF
CDR3 DNA: TGTGCCAGCAGCCTAGGGGCATCGGCTAACACTGAAGCTTTCTTT

clone size: .
D gene: TRBD1
V gene: TRBV7-2
J gene: TRBJ2-7
CDR3 length: 13
CDR3 protein: CASSSGTGGGQYF
CDR3 DNA: TGTGCCAGCAGCTCCGGGACAGGGGGTGGGCAGTACTTC

clone size: once
D gene: .
V gene: TRBV5-6
J gene: TRBJ1-3
CDR3 length: 15
CDR3 protein: CASRRDRTSGNTIYF
CDR3 DNA: TGTGCCAGCAGGAGAGACAGGACCTCTGGAAACACCATATATTTT

clone size: .
D gene: .
V gene: TRBV6-5
J gene: TRBJ1-5
CDR3 length: 13
CDR3 protein: CASTGGSNQPQHF
CDR3 DNA: TGTGCCAGCACGGGTGGCAGCAATCAGCCCCAGCATTTT

clone size: .
D gene: TRBD1
V gene: TRBV12-5
J gene: TRBJ1-6
CDR3 length: 15
CDR3 protein: CASGAGTVSWEPLHF
CDR3 DNA: TGTGCTAGTGGCGCCGGGACAGTTAGCTGGGAGCCCCTCCACTTT

clone size: .
D gene: TRBD2
V gene: TRBV7-3
J gene: TRBJ2-1
CDR3 length: 13
CDR3 protein: CASSLMREEEQFF
CDR3 DNA: TGTGCCAGCAGCTTAATGCGGGAGGAGGAGCAGTTCTTC

clone size: .
D gene: TRBD2
V gene: TRBV30
J gene: TRBJ2-5
CDR3 length: 15
CDR3 protein: CAWAPGLAGVETQYF
CDR3 DNA: TGTGCCTGGGCCCCGGGACTAGCGGGAGTTGAGACCCAGTACTTC

clone size: .
D gene: TRBD1
V gene: TRBV5-5
J gene: TRBJ1-5
CDR3 length: 15
CDR3 protein: CASSLKGALNQPQHF
CDR3 DNA: TGTGCCAGCAGCTTGAAGGGGGCCCTCAATCAGCCCCAGCATTTT

clone size: .
D gene: TRBD1
V gene: TRBV5-4
J gene: TRBJ1-2
CDR3 length: 15
CDR3 protein: CASTKSGQGNYGYTF
CDR3 DNA: TGTGCCAGCACCAAATCGGGACAGGGGAACTATGGCTACACCTTC

clone size: .
D gene: .
V gene: TRBV18
J gene: TRBJ2-1
CDR3 length: 14
CDR3 protein: CASSPLGSLNEQFF
CDR3 DNA: TGTGCCAGCTCACCCCTTGGGAGCCTGAATGAGCAGTTCTTC

clone size: .
D gene: TRBD2
V gene: TRBV18
J gene: TRBJ2-7
CDR3 length: 14
CDR3 protein: CASSPSGTAYEQYF
CDR3 DNA: TGTGCCAGCTCCCCTAGCGGGACCGCCTACGAGCAGTACTTC

clone size: .
D gene: .
V gene: TRBV24-1
J gene: TRBJ1-2
CDR3 length: 14
CDR3 protein: CATSDLETNYGYTF
CDR3 DNA: TGTGCCACCAGTGATTTAGAGACTAACTATGGCTACACCTTC

clone size: .
D gene: TRBD1
V gene: TRBV7-2
J gene: TRBJ1-4
CDR3 length: 17
CDR3 protein: CASSKRPSQGAREKLFF
CDR3 DNA: TGTGCCAGCAGCAAGCGACCCTCACAGGGGGCGCGGGAAAAACTGTTTTTT

clone size: .
D gene: TRBD1
V gene: TRBV11-2
J gene: TRBJ2-1
CDR3 length: 15
CDR3 protein: CASTPGQGRWNEQFF
CDR3 DNA: TGTGCCAGCACCCCAGGACAGGGGAGGTGGAATGAGCAGTTCTTC

clone size: once
D gene: .
V gene: TRBV9
J gene: TRBJ2-2
CDR3 length: 15
CDR3 protein: CASSPFSSNTGELFF
CDR3 DNA: TGTGCCAGCAGCCCCTTCTCTAGCAACACCGGGGAGCTGTTTTTT

clone size: .
D gene: TRBD1
V gene: TRBV28
J gene: TRBJ2-2
CDR3 length: 16
CDR3 protein: CASSLSWDRGTGELFF
CDR3 DNA: TGTGCCAGCAGTTTATCTTGGGACAGGGGCACCGGGGAGCTGTTTTTT

clone size: .
D gene: TRBD2
V gene: TRBV6-6
J gene: TRBJ2-1
CDR3 length: 16
CDR3 protein: CASSYSSGGGYNEQFF
CDR3 DNA: TGTGCCAGCAGTTACTCTAGCGGGGGGGGATACAATGAGCAGTTCTTC

clone size: .
D gene: .
V gene: TRBV18
J gene: TRBJ2-7
CDR3 length: 15
CDR3 protein: CASSHSPADVYEQYF
CDR3 DNA: TGTGCCAGCTCCCACAGCCCTGCCGACGTCTACGAGCAGTACTTC

clone size: many
D gene: .
V gene: TRBV3-1/TRBV3-2
J gene: TRBJ1-2
CDR3 length: 12
CDR3 protein: CASSQDRYGYTF
CDR3 DNA: TGTGCCAGCAGCCAAGATCGGTATGGCTACACCTTC

clone size: .
D gene: .
V gene: TRBV27
J gene: TRBJ2-1
CDR3 length: 16
CDR3 protein: CASSPHHRERYPEQFF
CDR3 DNA: TGTGCCAGCAGTCCGCACCACAGGGAGAGGTACCCTGAGCAGTTCTTC

clone size: .
D gene: TRBD1
V gene: TRBV5-4
J gene: TRBJ1-2
CDR3 length: 14
CDR3 protein: CASSLRQGQYGYTF
CDR3 DNA: TGTGCCAGCAGCTTACGACAGGGTCAATATGGCTACACCTTC

clone size: .
D gene: .
V gene: TRBV27
J gene: TRBJ1-5
CDR3 length: 12
CDR3 protein: CASRQGNQPQHF
CDR3 DNA: TGTGCCAGCAGACAGGGCAATCAGCCCCAGCATTTT

clone size: .
D gene: TRBD1
V gene: TRBV18
J gene: TRBJ1-4
CDR3 length: 14
CDR3 protein: CASSPDRGQEKLFF
CDR3 DNA: TGTGCCAGCTCACCGGACAGGGGGCAGGAAAAACTGTTTTTT

clone size: .
D gene: TRBD1
V gene: TRBV2
J gene: TRBJ2-6
CDR3 length: 15
CDR3 protein: CASSAQGAGANVLTF
CDR3 DNA: TGTGCCAGCAGTGCTCAGGGGGCGGGGGCCAACGTCCTGACTTTC

clone size: .
D gene: TRBD1
V gene: TRBV2
J gene: TRBJ2-7
CDR3 length: 14
CDR3 protein: CASTRLDRGNEQYF
CDR3 DNA: TGTGCCAGCACTAGGTTGGACAGGGGGAACGAGCAGTACTTC

clone size: once
D gene: TRBD2
V gene: TRBV7-3
J gene: TRBJ2-3
CDR3 length: 15
CDR3 protein: CASSLSSGTRDTQYF
CDR3 DNA: TGTGCCAGCAGCCTATCCAGCGGGACTAGGGATACGCAGTATTTT

clone size: .
D gene: TRBD2
V gene: TRBV7-2
J gene: TRBJ2-7
CDR3 length: 15
CDR3 protein: CASSFGTSGPYEQYF
CDR3 DNA: TGTGCCAGCAGCTTCGGGACTAGCGGCCCCTACGAGCAGTACTTC

clone size: .
D gene: TRBD1
V gene: TRBV30
J gene: TRBJ2-5
CDR3 length: 12
CDR3 protein: CAWDRDQETQYF
CDR3 DNA: TGTGCCTGGGACAGGGACCAAGAGACCCAGTACTTC

clone size: .
D gene: TRBD2
V gene: TRBV6-2/TRBV6-3
J gene: TRBJ2-2
CDR3 length: 17
CDR3 protein: CASSFLGLAGSTGELFF
CDR3 DNA: TGTGCCAGCAGTTTCCTGGGACTAGCGGGAAGCACCGGGGAGCTGTTTTTT

clone size: .
D gene: .
V gene: TRBV7-2
J gene: TRBJ2-2
CDR3 length: 16
CDR3 protein: CASSLEQMTNTGELFF
CDR3 DNA: TGTGCCAGCAGCTTAGAACAGATGACGAACACCGGGGAGCTGTTTTTT

clone size: .
D gene: TRBD2
V gene: TRBV4-1
J gene: TRBJ2-1
CDR3 length: 17
CDR3 protein: CASSPVPLAGGNNEQFF
CDR3 DNA: TGCGCCAGCAGCCCAGTCCCACTAGCGGGAGGAAACAATGAGCAGTTCTTC